The 23 T cell receptor beta chains given below trace back to one sample, sequenced in a study of T cell responses to AZD1222 COVID-19 vaccine. Assay: immunoSEQ multiplex PCR; the TCRdb copy retains only in-frame clones and omits some. In the table there are about 150,000 clones, 75% to 95% of which are singletons. The sample consisted of peripheral blood, taken 28 days after the second AZD1222 dose. These receptors all stem from an adult who received the AZD1222 COVID-19 vaccine.

V usage is TRBV9 and J usage is TRBJ2-7, with 8 bases matching TRBD2. The CDR3 runs to 13 residues. V gave up 7 bases and J gave up 2 bases; unmatched junction bases: 5. Per the germline V gene, CDR1 is SGDLS and CDR2 is YYNGEE. The CDR3 DNA reads TGTGCCAGCGGCCCGGGACTAGCCTACGAGCAGTACTTC. The encoded protein is CASGPGLAYEQYF.

The genes are TRBV30 and TRBJ2-3; 9 positions match TRBD2. CDR3 size: 15 residues. Trimming at V came to 5 bases and at J to 1 base, leaving 7 bases not matched to a gene. Germline values: CDR1 GTSNPN, CDR2 SVGIG (reference sequence). CDR3 sequence: CAWGGASGGTDTQYF. The CDR3 DNA reads TGTGCCTGGGGAGGGGCTAGCGGGGGCACAGATACGCAGTATTTT.

The chain links TRBV10-2 to TRBJ1-4; 9 bases agree with TRBD1. Unmatched junction bases numbered 5, after V lost 8 bases and J lost 4 bases. This CDR3 has 14 residues. Per the germline V gene, CDR1 is WSHSY and CDR2 is SAAADI. The CDR3 spells CASLGQGINEKLFF. In DNA, the CDR3 is TGCGCCAGCCTCGGACAGGGGATTAATGAAAAACTGTTTTTT.

This clone was detected once. The chain has TRBV7-9 and TRBJ1-5, with D hard to call. This CDR3 is 16 amino acids long. The ends were cut back, 4 bases at V and 0 bases at J, with 13 bases in the middle. Germline V lookup: CDR1 SEHNR, CDR2 FQNEAQ (reference sequence). This chain's CDR3 is CASSSSGSYSNQPQHF. The CDR3 DNA reads as TGTGCCAGCAGCTCCAGCGGGTCATATAGCAATCAGCCCCAGCATTTT.

This chain connects TRBV9 to TRBJ2-1; no reliable D call. Trimming cost V 3 bases and J 9 bases, with 7 bases left between them. CDR3 size: 11 residues. Germline V gene sequence: CDR1 SGDLS, CDR2 YYNGEE. The CDR3 DNA sequence: TGTGCCAGCAGCGATCACACTGAGCAGTTCTTC. Protein product: CASSDHTEQFF.

The chain links TRBV9 to TRBJ1-1; 7 nucleotides match TRBD1. V trimming: 0 bases; J trimming: 4 bases; junction bases outside the gene matches: 3. CDR3 length: 14 amino acids. Per the germline V gene, CDR1 is SGDLS and CDR2 is YYNGEE. CDR3: CASSVDSGGTEAFF. For the CDR3, the DNA is TGTGCCAGCAGCGTAGATTCAGGGGGCACTGAAGCTTTCTTT.

The V gene is TRBV10-2, the J gene TRBJ1-2, with 7 bases matching TRBD1. CDR1 and CDR2 from the germline V gene are WSHSY and SAAADI. The CDR3 runs to 15 residues. Unmatched junction bases numbered 9, after V lost 6 bases and J lost 2 bases. CDR3 in DNA: TGCGCCAGCAGCCCCGGGACAGCGAACAACTATGGCTACACCTTC. This sequence encodes CASSPGTANNYGYTF.

This clone was detected a few times. This rearrangement joins TRBV12-5 to TRBJ1-5; D may be TRBD1 (6 bases). Germline lookup yields CDR1 LGHNT and CDR2 FRNRAP. The CDR3 runs 16 residues. Between the trimmed V and J ends, which lost 9 bases and 0 bases, there was a span of 18 bases. CDR3 loop: CASIGGGQNSNQPQHF. For the CDR3, the DNA is TGTGCTAGCATTGGGGGCGGACAGAATAGCAATCAGCCCCAGCATTTT.

This chain joins TRBV19 and TRBJ1-1; no clear D gene. The CDR3 runs to 13 residues. V was clipped by 3 bases and J by 4 bases, with 9 bases between them. From germline, CDR1 is LNHDA and CDR2 SQIVND (reference sequence). CDR3 loop: CASSISWGTEAFF. CDR3 bases: TGTGCCAGTAGTATTTCCTGGGGCACTGAAGCTTTCTTT.

This chain joins TRBV3-1 (or the pseudogene TRBV3-2) and TRBJ2-5; D perhaps matches TRBD2 (5 bases). This CDR3 spans 12 amino acids. Looked up from germline, CDR1 is LGHDT and CDR2 is YNNKEL (reference sequence). V dropped 3 bases and J dropped 5 bases, with 7 bases sitting between them. DNA of the CDR3: TGTGCCAGCAGCCACCGAGGGGAGACCCAGTACTTC. Translating gives CASSHRGETQYF.

This chain connects TRBV6-1 to TRBJ2-3, with TRBD2 identical over 10 bases. The germline CDR1 and CDR2 sequences are MNHNS and SASEGT. The V gene end was trimmed by 2 bases and the J gene end by 5 bases; junction bases not matched to a gene: 7. This CDR3 has 16 residues. CDR3 bases: TGTGCCAGCAGTGAATATTTGGCTAGCGGGAGAGATACGCAGTATTTT. This translates into CASSEYLASGRDTQYF.

This clone was seen just once. The V gene is TRBV29-1, the J gene TRBJ1-1; perhaps TRBD1 as D (5 bases). The CDR3 is made up of 14 amino acids. The V end lost 6 bases, the J end lost 1 base, and 15 bases lay between the germline ends. CDR1 and CDR2 from the germline V gene are SQVTM and ANQGSEA. CDR3 residues: CSVKRGGSNTEAFF. The CDR3 DNA is TGCAGCGTAAAAAGGGGAGGGTCGAACACTGAAGCTTTCTTT.

The gene calls are TRBV13 and TRBJ2-3, with D possibly called TRBD1 or TRBD2 (5 bases each). V dropped 0 bases and J dropped 3 bases, with 10 bases sitting between them. CDR3 size: 15 residues. Germline lookup yields CDR1 PRHDT and CDR2 FYEKMQ (reference sequence). The CDR3 sequence: CASSLGRGGTDTQYF. CDR3 coding DNA: TGTGCCAGCAGCTTAGGTCGGGGCGGGACAGATACGCAGTATTTT.

The chain uses TRBV6-5 and TRBJ1-2; TRBD1 agrees at 9 bases. Germline CDR1 MNHEY, CDR2 SVGAGI. CDR3 size: 14 residues. V shed 2 bases, J shed 5 bases, and the junction held 3 bases outside the gene matches. The CDR3 loop reads CASSYRDRAYGYTF. The CDR3 DNA is TGTGCCAGCAGTTACAGGGACAGGGCGTATGGCTACACCTTC.

This sequence joins TRBV19 and TRBJ1-2; D ambiguous. From germline, CDR1 is LNHDA and CDR2 SQIVND (reference sequence). V was trimmed by 6 bases and J by 5 bases, leaving 22 bases between them. This CDR3 spans 16 amino acids. CDR3 sequence: CASSNTNRARSYGYTF. CDR3 nucleotides: TGTGCCAGTAGCAATACCAACCGGGCCCGGTCATATGGCTACACCTTC.

J is TRBJ1-2 and V is TRBV21-1; no check of the table's D call, TRBD1, against the DNA was made. TRBV21-1 is a documented pseudogene. This CDR3 comprises 17 residues. CDR3 sequence reads: CASSKFFGTGRNYGYTF. In DNA form, the CDR3 reads TGTGCCAGCAGCAAATTTTTTGGGACAGGCCGTAACTATGGCTACACCTTC.

V and J are TRBV27 and TRBJ2-1; perhaps D is TRBD1 or TRBD2 (6 bases each). Germline lookup yields CDR1 MNHEY and CDR2 SMNVEV (reference sequence). V was trimmed by 6 bases and J by 0 bases, leaving 18 bases between them. This CDR3 is built from 17 residues. CDR3 protein: CASSRERGAGSYNEQFF. DNA of the CDR3: TGTGCCAGCAGCCGCGAGAGGGGGGCGGGCTCCTACAATGAGCAGTTCTTC.

The chain couples TRBV2 to TRBJ2-5; D may correspond to TRBD1 or TRBD2 (5 bases each). With 6 bases removed from V and 4 bases from J, the gap between germline ends came to 15 bases. Germline V gives CDR1 SNHLY, CDR2 FYNNEI. The CDR3 is 14 amino acids. This chain's CDR3 is CASSQEGMTETQYF. The CDR3 DNA reads TGTGCCAGCAGCCAAGAGGGGATGACAGAGACCCAGTACTTC. Based on the CDR3 plus reference TRBV2 and TRBJ2-5, the full variable domain is EPEVTQTPSHQVTQMGQEVILRCVPISNHLYFYWYRQILGQKVEFLVSFYNNEISEKSEIFDDQFSVERPDGSNFTLKIRSTKLEDSAMYFCASSQEGMTETQYFGPGTRLLVL.

In this sample, this clone turned up once. The CDR3 sequence: CASRGVINEKLFF. The DNA for the CDR3 is TGTGCCAGCAGAGGGGTCATTAATGAAAAACTGTTTTTT. The rearrangement joins TRBV6-5 to TRBJ1-4, with a tentative D call TRBD1 (5 bases). The CDR3 consists of 13 residues. Trimming removed 6 bases from V and 4 bases from J, with 9 bases in between. Per germline, CDR1 MNHEY and CDR2 SVGAGI.

This clone came up once. The V call is TRBV19, the J call TRBJ1-5, with 8 bases fitting TRBD1. This CDR3 comprises 15 residues. V was pared by 3 bases and J by 1 base, with 2 bases of the junction left unmatched. Per germline, CDR1 LNHDA and CDR2 SQIVND (reference sequence). CDR3 residues: CASSMRTGSNQPQHF. The CDR3 region has the DNA TGTGCCAGTAGTATGCGGACAGGGAGCAATCAGCCCCAGCATTTT.

The chain links TRBV7-9 to TRBJ2-7; D remains ambiguous. Germline V CDR1 and CDR2: SEHNR, FQNEAQ (reference sequence). CDR3 length equals 16 residues. V lost 1 base to trimming and J lost 1 base, with 14 bases between them. CDR3 protein: CASSLVVETPSYEQYF. The CDR3 nucleotides are TGTGCCAGCAGCTTAGTTGTCGAGACCCCTTCCTACGAGCAGTACTTC.

V usage is TRBV9 and J usage is TRBJ1-2; D ambiguous. CDR3 size: 13 residues. Deletions cut 0 bases from V and 3 bases from J, with 6 bases between. The V gene's germline CDR1 is SGDLS and CDR2 YYNGEE. CDR3 sequence (DNA): TGTGCCAGCAGCGTAGCGGCGGACTATGGCTACACCTTC. Encoded protein: CASSVAADYGYTF.

V and J are TRBV6-6 and TRBJ2-5, with a possible D match to TRBD2 (6 bases). Germline V gene lookup returns CDR1 MNHNY and CDR2 SVGAGI (reference sequence). Between the trimmed V and J ends, which lost 5 bases and 1 base, there was a span of 11 bases. The length of the CDR3 is 14 residues. The CDR3 here is CASSRPGGQETQYF. In nucleotides, the CDR3 is TGTGCCAGCAGTCGCCCCGGGGGCCAAGAGACCCAGTACTTC.